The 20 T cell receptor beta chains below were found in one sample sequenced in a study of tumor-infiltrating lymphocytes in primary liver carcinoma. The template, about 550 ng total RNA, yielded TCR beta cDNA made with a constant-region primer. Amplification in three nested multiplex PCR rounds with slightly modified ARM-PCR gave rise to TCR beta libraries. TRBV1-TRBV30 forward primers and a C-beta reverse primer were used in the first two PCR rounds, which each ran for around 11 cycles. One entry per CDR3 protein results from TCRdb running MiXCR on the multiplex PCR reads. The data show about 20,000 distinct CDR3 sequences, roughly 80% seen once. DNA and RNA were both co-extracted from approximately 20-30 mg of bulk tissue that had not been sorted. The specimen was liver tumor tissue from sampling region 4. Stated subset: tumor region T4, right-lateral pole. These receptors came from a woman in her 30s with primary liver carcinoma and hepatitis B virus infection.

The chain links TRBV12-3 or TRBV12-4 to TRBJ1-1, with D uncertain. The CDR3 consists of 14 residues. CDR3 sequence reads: CTSSLQITNTEAFF. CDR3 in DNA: TGTACAAGCAGTTTACAGATAACGAACACTGAAGCTTTCTTT.

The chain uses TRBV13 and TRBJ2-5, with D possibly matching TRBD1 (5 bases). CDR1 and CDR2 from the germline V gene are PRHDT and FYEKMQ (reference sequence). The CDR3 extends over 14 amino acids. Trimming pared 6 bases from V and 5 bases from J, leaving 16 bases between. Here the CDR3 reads CASSRSQGKETQYF. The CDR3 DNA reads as TGTGCCAGCAGTCGAAGCCAGGGTAAGGAGACCCAGTACTTC.

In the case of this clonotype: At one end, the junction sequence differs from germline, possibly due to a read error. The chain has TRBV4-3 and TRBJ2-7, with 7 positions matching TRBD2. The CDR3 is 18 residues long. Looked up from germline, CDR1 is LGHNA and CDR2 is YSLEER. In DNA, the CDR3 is TGCGCCGGCAGCCAAGCTGTGACGGGGGGTCACGTTAACTACGAGCAGTACTTC. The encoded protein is CAGSQAVTGGHVNYEQYF.

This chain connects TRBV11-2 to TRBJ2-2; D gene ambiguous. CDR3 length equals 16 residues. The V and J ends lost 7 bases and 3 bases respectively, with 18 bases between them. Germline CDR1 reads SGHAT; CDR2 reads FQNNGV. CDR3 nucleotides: TGTGCCAGCAACCCCGATCCCCGATTGGACACCGGGGAGCTGTTTTTT. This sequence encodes CASNPDPRLDTGELFF.

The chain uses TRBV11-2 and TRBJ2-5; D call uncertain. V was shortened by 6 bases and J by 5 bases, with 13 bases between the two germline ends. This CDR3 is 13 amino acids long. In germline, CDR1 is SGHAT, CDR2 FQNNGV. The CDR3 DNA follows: TGTGCCAGCAGTCTGCAGACCCGGGAGACCCAGTACTTC. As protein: CASSLQTRETQYF.

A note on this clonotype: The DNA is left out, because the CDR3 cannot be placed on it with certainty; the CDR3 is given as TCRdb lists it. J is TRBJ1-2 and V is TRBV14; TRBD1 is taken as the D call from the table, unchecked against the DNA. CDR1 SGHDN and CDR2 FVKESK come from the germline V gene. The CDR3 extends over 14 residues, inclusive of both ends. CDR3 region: CTCSRTGWSYGCTF.

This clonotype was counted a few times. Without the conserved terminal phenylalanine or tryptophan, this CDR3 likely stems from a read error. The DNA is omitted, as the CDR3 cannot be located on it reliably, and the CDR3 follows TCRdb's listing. The CDR3 loop reads CSALRDYNDKFI. The J gene is TRBJ2-1, the V gene TRBV29-1. Looked up from germline, CDR1 is SQVTM and CDR2 is ANQGSEA. Ends included, the CDR3 has 12 residues.

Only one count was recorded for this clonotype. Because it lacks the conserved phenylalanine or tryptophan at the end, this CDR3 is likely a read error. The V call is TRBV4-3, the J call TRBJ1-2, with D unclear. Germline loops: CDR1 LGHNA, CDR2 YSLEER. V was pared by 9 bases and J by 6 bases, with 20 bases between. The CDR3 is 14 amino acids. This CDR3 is CASSAELEIHGYTL. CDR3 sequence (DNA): TGCGCCAGTAGCGCTGAGTTGGAGATCCATGGCTACACCCTC.

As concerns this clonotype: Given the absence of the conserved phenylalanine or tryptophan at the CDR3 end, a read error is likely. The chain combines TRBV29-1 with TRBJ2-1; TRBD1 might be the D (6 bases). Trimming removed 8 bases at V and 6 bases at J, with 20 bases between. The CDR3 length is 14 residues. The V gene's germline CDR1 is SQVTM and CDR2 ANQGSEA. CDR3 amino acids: CSSATGVSSNEQFL. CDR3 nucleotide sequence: TGCAGCTCTGCGACAGGAGTAAGTTCCAATGAGCAGTTCCTC.

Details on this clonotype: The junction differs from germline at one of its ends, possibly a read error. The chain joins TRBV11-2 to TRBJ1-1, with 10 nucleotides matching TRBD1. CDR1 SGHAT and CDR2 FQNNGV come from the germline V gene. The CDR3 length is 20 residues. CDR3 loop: CASSARDRGRKRWSNTEALF. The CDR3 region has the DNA TGTGCTAGCAGCGCTCGTGACAGGGGGCGCAAGAGGTGGAGTAACACTGAAGCTCTATTT. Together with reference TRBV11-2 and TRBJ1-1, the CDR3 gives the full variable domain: EAGVAQSPRYKIIEKRQSVAFWCNPISGHATLYWYQQILGQGPKLLIQFQNNGVVDDSQLPKDRFSAERLKGVDSTLKIQPAKLEDSAVYLCASSARDRGRKRWSNTEALFGQGTRLTVV.

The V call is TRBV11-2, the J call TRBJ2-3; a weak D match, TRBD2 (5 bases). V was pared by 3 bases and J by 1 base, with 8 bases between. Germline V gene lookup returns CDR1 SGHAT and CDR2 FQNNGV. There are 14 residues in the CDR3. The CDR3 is CASSFRRGTDTQYF. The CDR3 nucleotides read TGTGCCAGCAGCTTCAGGCGGGGCACAGATACGCAGTATTTT.

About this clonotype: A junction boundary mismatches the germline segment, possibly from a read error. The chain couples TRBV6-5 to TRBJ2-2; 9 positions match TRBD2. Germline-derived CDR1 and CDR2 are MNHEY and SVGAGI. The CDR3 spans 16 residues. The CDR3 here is CTSGWTSARDTGELFF. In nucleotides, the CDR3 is TGTACCAGCGGGTGGACTAGCGCCCGAGACACCGGGGAGCTGTTTTTT.

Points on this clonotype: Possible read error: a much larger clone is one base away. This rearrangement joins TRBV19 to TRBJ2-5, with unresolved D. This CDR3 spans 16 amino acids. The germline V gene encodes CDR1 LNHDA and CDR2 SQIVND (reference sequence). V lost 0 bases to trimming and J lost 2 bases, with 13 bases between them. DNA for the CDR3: TGTGCCAGTAGTATAGAGGGTGTTGGCGATCAAGAGACCCAGTACTTC. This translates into CASSIEGVGDQETQYF.

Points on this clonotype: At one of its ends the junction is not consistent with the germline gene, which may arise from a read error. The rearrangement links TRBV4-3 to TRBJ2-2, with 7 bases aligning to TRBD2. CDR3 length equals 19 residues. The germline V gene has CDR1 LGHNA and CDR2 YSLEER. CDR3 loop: CASSILARGPRSNTGEPFF. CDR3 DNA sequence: TGCGCCAGCAGCATACTAGCGCGAGGGCCCCGTTCGAACACCGGGGAGCCGTTTTTT.

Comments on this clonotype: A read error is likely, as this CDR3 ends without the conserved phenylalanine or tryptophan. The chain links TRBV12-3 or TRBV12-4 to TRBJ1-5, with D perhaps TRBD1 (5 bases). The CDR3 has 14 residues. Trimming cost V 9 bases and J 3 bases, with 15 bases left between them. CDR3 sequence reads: CASSREGFNQPQHY. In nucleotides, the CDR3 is TGTGCCAGTAGTCGGGAGGGGTTCAATCAGCCCCAGCATTAT.

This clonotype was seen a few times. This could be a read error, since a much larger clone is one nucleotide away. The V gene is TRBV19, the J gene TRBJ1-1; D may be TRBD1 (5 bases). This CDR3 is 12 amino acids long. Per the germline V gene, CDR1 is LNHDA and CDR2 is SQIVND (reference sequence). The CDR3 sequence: CTSSPWGGEAFF. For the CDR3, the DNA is TGTACCAGTAGTCCATGGGGGGGTGAAGCTTTCTTT.

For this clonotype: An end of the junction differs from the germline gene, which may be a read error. This CDR3 reads CASSPGQWSYGYIF. The CDR3 region has the DNA TGTGCCAGCAGCCCGGGACAGTGGAGCTATGGCTACATCTTC. The gene calls are TRBV5-4 and TRBJ1-2; 7 nucleotides line up with TRBD1. CDR1 and CDR2 from the germline V gene are SGHNT and YYREEE (reference sequence). The CDR3 consists of 14 residues.

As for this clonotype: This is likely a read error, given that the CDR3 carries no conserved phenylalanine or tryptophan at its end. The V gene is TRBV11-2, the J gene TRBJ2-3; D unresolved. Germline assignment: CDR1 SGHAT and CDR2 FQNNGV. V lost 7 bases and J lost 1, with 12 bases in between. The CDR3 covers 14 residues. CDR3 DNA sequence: TGTGCCAGCAACCCACAAACTCGCACAGATACGCAGTATTTG. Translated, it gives CASNPQTRTDTQYL.

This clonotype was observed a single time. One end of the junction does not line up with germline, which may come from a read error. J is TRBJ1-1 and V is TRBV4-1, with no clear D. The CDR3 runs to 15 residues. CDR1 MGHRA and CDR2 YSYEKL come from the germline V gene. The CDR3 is CVSSQDTPVSTEAFF. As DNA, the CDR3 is TGCGTCAGCAGCCAAGATACCCCAGTGAGCACTGAAGCTTTCTTT.

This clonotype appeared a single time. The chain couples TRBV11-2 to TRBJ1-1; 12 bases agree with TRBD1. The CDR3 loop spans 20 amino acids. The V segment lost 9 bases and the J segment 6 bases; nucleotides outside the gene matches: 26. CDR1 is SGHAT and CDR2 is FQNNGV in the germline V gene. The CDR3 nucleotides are TGTGCCAGTAGCGCTCGGGACAGGGGGCGCAAGAGGTCGGGTAACGCTGAAGCTTTCTTT. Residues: CASSARDRGRKRSGNAEAFF.